The source of this TCR beta chain is a study of shared clonotypes between healthy human individuals. Study observations and caveats: Researchers sampled blood only, noting tissue repertoires likely differ.

Germline V CDR1 and CDR2: SGHRS, YFSETQ. Trimming pared 4 bases from V and 0 bases from J, leaving 17 bases between. This CDR3 is built from 17 residues. Sequenced by immunoSEQ multiplex PCR; TCRdb stores in-frame clones only, minus some. The sample includes some 2,500,000 clones, roughly 92% of them seen just once. Researchers partitioned CD4+ cells into CD45RA+ naive and CD45RA-negative memory subsets. A word on this clone: Its antigen remains unknown.

This clonotype was sampled from a man between 18 and 29 years old in good health. Some clones in this sample may be carry-over from other donors' samples. The chain combines TRBV5-1 with TRBJ2-1; D could derive from TRBD1 or TRBD2 (5 bases each). The sequenced material came from naive CD4+ T cells from PBMCs. Subset noted: CD45RA+ positively selected. CDR3 protein: CASSPQPKGSSYNEQFF. The CDR3 bases are TGCGCCAGCAGCCCACAACCGAAGGGGAGCTCCTACAATGAGCAGTTCTTC.